A single sample gave rise to the 10 T cell receptor beta chains below, sequenced in a study of identical twins (dated by TCRdb to 2016 to 2018). Library creation used 5' RACE. Sequenced using an Illumina HiSeq 2000. TCRdb trimmed public reads at Q25 via fastp, called clones via MiXCR and kept in-frame beta chains. Every distinct CDR3 protein forms one entry, paired with its most common genes and DNA. In all, the sample holds about 530,000 distinct CDR3 sequences, and over 12% of those were seen once. The leading ten clones occupy about 0.47% of the sample. This sample also appeared in a second study, on yellow fever vaccine responses in identical twins.

Specimen: CD4+ T cells sorted from blood. The source of these receptors is a woman aged 18-35 years in good health.

The rearrangement links TRBV28 to TRBJ2-5, with 7 bases that match TRBD2. This CDR3 is built from 15 residues. Germline CDR1 and CDR2: MDHEN and SYDVKM. Germline trimming cut 7 bases from V and 0 bases from J; bases unmatched to any gene: 8. The DNA of the CDR3 is TGTGCCAGCACCAGGCGGGGAGGGTACCAAGAGACCCAGTACTTC. Translation: CASTRRGGYQETQYF.

In this sample, this clonotype turned up a few times. The chain combines TRBV4-1 with TRBJ2-3, with TRBD1 matching over 7 bases. V trimming: 6 bases; J trimming: 1 base; junction bases outside the gene matches: 7. There are 15 residues in the CDR3. The V gene's germline CDR1 is MGHRA and CDR2 YSYEKL. CDR3 DNA: TGCGCCAGCAGGGGGACAGCGTCGCGCACAGATACGCAGTATTTT. Amino acids: CASRGTASRTDTQYF.

The chain links TRBV12-3 or TRBV12-4 to TRBJ2-1; tentatively, D is TRBD2 (6 bases). The CDR3 has 15 residues. Trimming stripped 4 bases from V and 10 bases from J, with 20 bases between. The CDR3 nucleotides are TGTGCCAGCAGTTCTCGGGAGCAGTATACATGGGAGCAGTTCTTC. Translated, it gives CASSSREQYTWEQFF.

The chain uses TRBV9 and TRBJ2-3; 11 nucleotides line up with TRBD2. V lost 2 bases to trimming and J lost 3 bases; unmatched junction nucleotides: 14. The CDR3 runs to 19 residues. The germline CDR1 and CDR2 sequences are SGDLS and YYNGEE. In DNA, the CDR3 is TGTGCCAGCAGCGTGAGTCTAGCGGGAGGCGGAATCGAGACAGATACGCAGTATTTT. Its protein is CASSVSLAGGGIETDTQYF.

This rearrangement joins TRBV5-1 to TRBJ2-7, with no clear D. Per the germline V gene, CDR1 is SGHRS and CDR2 is YFSETQ. V shed 3 bases and J shed 0 bases, with 7 bases lying between them. CDR3 length: 13 residues. The CDR3 protein is CASSWLVSYEQYF. Here the CDR3 DNA reads TGCGCCAGCAGCTGGCTAGTCTCCTACGAGCAGTACTTC.

V usage is TRBV5-1 and J usage is TRBJ1-1, with D possibly matching TRBD1 (6 bases). Trimming stripped 4 bases from V and 1 base from J, with 14 bases between. From germline, CDR1 is SGHRS and CDR2 YFSETQ. The CDR3 sequence is 15 residues long. CDR3 amino acids: CASSITGSENTEAFF. CDR3 DNA sequence: TGCGCCAGCAGCATAACAGGGTCGGAGAACACTGAAGCTTTCTTT.

This clonotype was detected a few times. The CDR3 DNA follows: TGCAGTGCTAGAGGGCAGACCTACAATGAGCAGTTCTTC. Its protein is CSARGQTYNEQFF. The chain is built from TRBV20-1 and TRBJ2-1; D unclear. The CDR3 loop spans 13 amino acids. CDR1 is DFQATT and CDR2 is SNEGSKA in the germline V gene (reference sequence). Deletions cut 1 base from V and 2 bases from J, with 6 bases between.

This clonotype has only a few counts. J is TRBJ2-1 and V is TRBV2, with D perhaps given as TRBD1 or TRBD2 (5 bases each). CDR1 is SNHLY, CDR2 FYNNEI, per germline. The CDR3 loop spans 12 amino acids. Trimming cost V 6 bases and J 9 bases, with 12 bases left between them. The CDR3 DNA reads as TGTGCCAGCAGGGGGCCGGCGGGTGAGCAGTTCTTC. It is translated as CASRGPAGEQFF.

This clonotype was recorded a few times. The J gene is TRBJ1-5, the V gene TRBV5-5; D possibly corresponds to TRBD1 (5 bases). The length of the CDR3 is 15 residues. Looked up from germline, CDR1 is SGHKS and CDR2 is YYEKEE (reference sequence). Trimming removed 3 bases from V and 1 base from J, with 11 bases in between. CDR3 amino acids: CASSSTVLSNQPQHF. DNA for the CDR3: TGTGCCAGCAGCTCGACAGTACTGAGCAATCAGCCCCAGCATTTT.

The table lists this clonotype with many counts. The chain recombines TRBV6-6 with TRBJ1-1; D gene unclear. V was cut by 6 bases and J by 1 base, with 6 bases left in between. CDR1 and CDR2 from the germline V gene are MNHNY and SVGAGI (reference sequence). The CDR3 loop spans 12 amino acids. CDR3 residues: CASSTRNTEAFF. DNA for the CDR3: TGTGCCAGCAGCACCAGGAACACTGAAGCTTTCTTT.